These T cell receptor beta chains were read from a single sample in a study of blood T cell repertoires in COVID-19. Sequenced by immunoSEQ multiplex PCR; TCRdb stores in-frame clones only, minus some. The repertoire holds approximately 110,000 clones, with more than 80% as singletons. Material for sequencing was peripheral blood. These TCRs come from a woman aged 80 or older with COVID-19, enrolled during active disease. Each CDR3 is given with its conserved first and last residue. Each record gives: clone size, D gene, V gene, J gene, CDR3 protein, CDR3 DNA. The D gene is left open where the match is weak. The size field is filled for only some rows; it gives once, few, many or a size class.

.	TRBD2	TRBV6-2/TRBV6-3	TRBJ2-3	CASSYPAGGTDTQYF	TGTGCCAGCAGTTACCCAGCGGGAGGAACAGATACGCAGTATTTT
.	TRBD1	TRBV10-3	TRBJ2-3	CATTVGQGSTDTQYF	TGTGCCACAACCGTAGGACAGGGTAGCACAGATACGCAGTATTTT
.	TRBD2	TRBV4-2	TRBJ2-3	CASSQATSGRRRTDTQYF	TGTGCCAGCAGCCAAGCAACTAGCGGGAGGCGCCGCACAGATACGCAGTATTTT
.	.	TRBV7-2	TRBJ1-1	CASSSQTANTEAFF	TGTGCCAGCAGCTCGCAGACAGCGAACACTGAAGCTTTCTTT
.	.	TRBV7-2	TRBJ2-2	CASSREFANTGELFF	TGTGCCAGCAGCCGGGAGTTCGCAAACACCGGGGAGCTGTTTTTT
.	TRBD1	TRBV7-2	TRBJ1-4	CASSSTGGENEKLFF	TGTGCCAGCAGCTCCACAGGGGGCGAAAATGAAAAACTGTTTTTT
.	TRBD1	TRBV28	TRBJ1-3	CASSFLDRENTIYF	TGTGCCAGCAGTTTCTTGGACAGGGAGAACACCATATATTTT
once	TRBD1	TRBV3-1/TRBV3-2	TRBJ2-1	CASSRGQGFGEQFF	TGTGCCAGCAGCCGGGGACAGGGGTTCGGTGAGCAGTTCTTC
once	.	TRBV9	TRBJ2-1	CASSVDGGLPSSYNEQFF	TGTGCCAGCAGCGTAGATGGGGGACTTCCAAGCTCCTACAATGAGCAGTTCTTC
.	.	TRBV14	TRBJ2-1	CASSYQRREQFF	TGTGCCAGCAGCTACCAGCGGCGGGAGCAGTTCTTC
.	.	TRBV6-5	TRBJ1-3	CASSPYLRSGNTIYF	TGTGCCAGCAGCCCCTACCTCCGATCTGGAAACACCATATATTTT
.	.	TRBV2	TRBJ1-4	CASSEEQGTTRGKLFF	TGTGCCAGCAGTGAAGAACAGGGAACAACGAGGGGAAAACTGTTTTTT
.	.	TRBV7-8	TRBJ1-4	CASSLYRVGNEKLFF	TGTGCCAGCAGCTTATACAGGGTTGGTAATGAAAAACTGTTTTTT
.	.	TRBV13	TRBJ2-2	CASSSIITNTGELFF	TGTGCCAGCAGCTCAATCATCACGAACACCGGGGAGCTGTTTTTT
.	.	TRBV27	TRBJ1-6	CASSFGTSPSSYNSPLHF	TGTGCCAGCAGTTTTGGGACATCTCCTAGCTCCTATAATTCACCCCTCCACTTT
.	TRBD2	TRBV5-4	TRBJ2-7	CASSLGGVGSEQYF	TGTGCCAGCAGCCTCGGGGGGGTTGGGAGCGAGCAGTACTTC
.	TRBD1	TRBV28	TRBJ1-2	CASSEQGAYGYTF	TGTGCCAGCAGTGAACAGGGGGCCTATGGCTACACCTTC
.	TRBD1	TRBV5-6	TRBJ1-5	CASSFLRGNQPQHF	TGTGCCAGCAGCTTCCTCAGGGGGAATCAGCCCCAGCATTTT
once	TRBD2	TRBV28	TRBJ2-5	CASRTSHLRETQYF	TGTGCCTCAAGGACTAGCCACCTGAGGGAGACCCAGTACTTC
.	.	TRBV9	TRBJ2-1	CASSVGAGSKDEQFF	TGTGCCAGCAGCGTAGGGGCGGGGTCTAAGGATGAGCAGTTCTTC
.	.	TRBV3-1/TRBV3-2	TRBJ2-3	CASGRPDTQYF	TGTGCCAGCGGGAGGCCAGATACGCAGTATTTT
once	TRBD2	TRBV5-4	TRBJ2-3	CASSGSGNLFRTDTQYF	TGTGCCAGCAGCGGTAGCGGGAACCTCTTCCGCACAGATACGCAGTATTTT
once	TRBD2	TRBV5-6	TRBJ2-7	CASSPRTSTLYEQYF	TGTGCCAGCAGCCCTAGGACTAGCACCCTCTACGAGCAGTACTTC
.	TRBD1	TRBV2	TRBJ1-6	CASSGDRTITNSPLHF	TGTGCCAGCAGTGGGGACAGGACCATCACCAATTCACCCCTCCACTTT
.	.	TRBV5-4	TRBJ1-1	CASSPGAGPEGNTEAFF	TGTGCCAGCAGCCCAGGGGCAGGCCCTGAGGGGAACACTGAAGCTTTCTTT
.	TRBD1	TRBV28	TRBJ1-5	CASSSTGTGSQPQHF	TGTGCCAGCAGTTCTACCGGGACAGGGAGTCAGCCCCAGCATTTT
few	TRBD2	TRBV13	TRBJ2-1	CASSEPPGTSGTDEQFF	TGTGCCAGCAGCGAGCCTCCCGGGACTAGCGGGACTGATGAGCAGTTCTTC
.	TRBD1	TRBV28	TRBJ1-2	CASSATGRSGYTF	TGTGCCAGCAGTGCGACAGGGAGGAGTGGCTACACCTTC
once	.	TRBV11-2	TRBJ1-6	CASSLQTLNSPLHF	TGTGCCAGCAGCTTACAGACACTGAATTCACCCCTCCACTTT
once	.	TRBV6-6	TRBJ2-3	CASSSERLTDTQYF	TGTGCCAGCAGTTCTGAGCGACTCACAGATACGCAGTATTTT
.	.	TRBV13	TRBJ1-1	CASSLTEGEAFF	TGTGCCAGCAGCTTAACTGAGGGTGAAGCTTTCTTT
.	TRBD1	TRBV2	TRBJ1-2	CASSQEGQNYGYTF	TGTGCCAGCAGCCAGGAGGGACAGAACTATGGCTACACCTTC
.	.	TRBV4-1	TRBJ1-1	CASRAGAANTEAFF	TGCGCCAGCAGGGCTGGGGCAGCTAACACTGAAGCTTTCTTT
.	.	TRBV28	TRBJ1-1	CASSTPRGGAPNTEAFF	TGTGCCAGCAGTACCCCCCGGGGAGGGGCTCCTAACACTGAAGCTTTCTTT
once	.	TRBV6-2/TRBV6-3	TRBJ2-5	CASSYSVTHHQTQYF	TGTGCCAGCAGTTACTCGGTTACACACCACCAGACCCAGTACTTC
.	.	TRBV19	TRBJ1-1	CASSPPVNTEAFF	TGTGCCAGTAGTCCCCCGGTGAACACTGAAGCTTTCTTT
.	.	TRBV5-5	TRBJ1-5	CASSVDGRNQPQHF	TGTGCCAGCAGCGTCGATGGCAGAAATCAGCCCCAGCATTTT
.	.	TRBV20-1	TRBJ2-5	CSAARETQYF	TGCAGTGCTGCTAGAGAGACCCAGTACTTC
.	.	TRBV6-5	TRBJ1-2	CASSRQVPYGYTF	TGTGCCAGCAGTCGACAGGTACCCTATGGCTACACCTTC
.	TRBD2	TRBV6-5	TRBJ2-5	CASSYSSGIGTQYF	TGTGCCAGCAGTTACTCGAGCGGGATTGGGACCCAGTACTTC
once	TRBD1	TRBV10-3	TRBJ2-5	CAIRGQGQETQYF	TGTGCCATCAGGGGACAGGGGCAAGAGACCCAGTACTTC
.	TRBD2	TRBV4-3	TRBJ2-3	CASSQGSGISTDTQYF	TGCGCCAGCAGCCAGGGTAGCGGGATTAGCACAGATACGCAGTATTTT
.	.	TRBV7-2	TRBJ1-5	CASSHGTYSNQPQHF	TGTGCCAGCAGCCACGGGACATATAGCAATCAGCCCCAGCATTTT
.	.	TRBV5-6	TRBJ2-7	CASSLVLVSEQYF	TGTGCCAGCAGCTTGGTCCTAGTGAGCGAGCAGTACTTC
.	TRBD2	TRBV28	TRBJ2-1	CASSLTSGIYNEQFF	TGTGCCAGCAGTTTGACTAGCGGGATATACAATGAGCAGTTCTTC
once	TRBD1	TRBV9	TRBJ1-2	CASSVALAGGYGYTF	TGTGCCAGCAGCGTAGCTCTGGCAGGGGGCTATGGCTACACCTTC
.	TRBD2	TRBV7-2	TRBJ2-7	CASSLGGAGSGRPYEQYF	TGTGCCAGCAGCTTAGGAGGGGCGGGTAGCGGGAGGCCCTACGAGCAGTACTTC
.	.	TRBV7-9	TRBJ1-1	CASSLQNSWNTEAFF	TGTGCCAGCAGCTTGCAGAACAGCTGGAACACTGAAGCTTTCTTT
.	.	TRBV10-3	TRBJ1-6	CAISGEGGSPLHF	TGTGCCATCAGTGGAGAGGGCGGTTCACCCCTCCACTTT
.	TRBD1	TRBV28	TRBJ1-1	CASSLDRVNTEAFF	TGTGCCAGCAGTTTAGACAGGGTGAACACTGAAGCTTTCTTT
.	TRBD2	TRBV28	TRBJ2-7	CASRMTSGRYEQYF	TGTGCCAGCAGAATGACTAGCGGGAGGTACGAGCAGTACTTC
.	.	TRBV5-6	TRBJ2-2	CASSLDTTNTGELFF	TGTGCCAGCAGCTTGGACACAACGAACACCGGGGAGCTGTTTTTT
.	.	TRBV5-4	TRBJ1-2	CASSQTQGWNYGYTF	TGTGCCAGCAGCCAAACACAGGGATGGAACTATGGCTACACCTTC